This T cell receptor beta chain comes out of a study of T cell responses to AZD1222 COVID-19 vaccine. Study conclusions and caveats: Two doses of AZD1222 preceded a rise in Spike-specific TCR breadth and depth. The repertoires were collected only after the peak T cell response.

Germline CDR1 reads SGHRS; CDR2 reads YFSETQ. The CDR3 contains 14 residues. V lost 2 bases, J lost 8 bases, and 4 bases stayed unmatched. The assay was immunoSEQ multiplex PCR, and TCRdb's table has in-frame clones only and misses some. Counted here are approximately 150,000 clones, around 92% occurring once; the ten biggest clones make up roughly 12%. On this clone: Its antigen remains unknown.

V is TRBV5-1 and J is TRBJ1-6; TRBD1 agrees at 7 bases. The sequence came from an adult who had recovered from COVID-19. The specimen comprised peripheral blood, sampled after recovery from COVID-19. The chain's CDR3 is CASSLRQGDSPLHF. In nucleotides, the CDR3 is TGCGCCAGCAGCTTACGACAGGGTGATTCACCCCTCCACTTT. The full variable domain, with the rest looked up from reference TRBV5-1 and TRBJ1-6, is KAGVTQTPRYLIKTRGQQVTLSCSPISGHRSVSWYQQTPGQGLQFLFEYFSETQRNKGNFPGRFSGRQFSNSRSEMNVSTLELGDSALYLCASSLRQGDSPLHFGNGTRLTVT.